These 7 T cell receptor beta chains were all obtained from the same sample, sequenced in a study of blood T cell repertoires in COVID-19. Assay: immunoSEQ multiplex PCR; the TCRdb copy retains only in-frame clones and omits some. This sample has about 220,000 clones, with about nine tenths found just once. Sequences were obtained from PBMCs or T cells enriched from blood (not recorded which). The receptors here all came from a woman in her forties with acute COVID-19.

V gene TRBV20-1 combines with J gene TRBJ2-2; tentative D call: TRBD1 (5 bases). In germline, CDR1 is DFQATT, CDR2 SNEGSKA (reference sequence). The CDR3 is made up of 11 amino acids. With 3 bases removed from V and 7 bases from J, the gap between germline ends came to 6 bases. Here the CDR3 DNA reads TGCAGTGCTAGGGGGCTCGGGGAGCTGTTTTTT. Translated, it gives CSARGLGELFF.

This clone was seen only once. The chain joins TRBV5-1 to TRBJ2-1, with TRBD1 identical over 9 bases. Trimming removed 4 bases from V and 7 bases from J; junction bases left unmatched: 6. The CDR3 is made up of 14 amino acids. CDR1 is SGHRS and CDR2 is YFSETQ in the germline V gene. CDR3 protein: CASSPAGTGNEQFF. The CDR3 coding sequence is TGCGCCAGCAGCCCGGCGGGGACAGGGAATGAGCAGTTCTTC.

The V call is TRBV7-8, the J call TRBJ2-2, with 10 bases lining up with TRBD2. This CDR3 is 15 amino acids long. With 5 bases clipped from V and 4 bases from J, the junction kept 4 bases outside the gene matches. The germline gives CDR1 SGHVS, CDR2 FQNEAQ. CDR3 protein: CASSPTSGATGELFF. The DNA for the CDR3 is TGTGCCAGCAGCCCAACTAGCGGGGCCACCGGGGAGCTGTTTTTT.

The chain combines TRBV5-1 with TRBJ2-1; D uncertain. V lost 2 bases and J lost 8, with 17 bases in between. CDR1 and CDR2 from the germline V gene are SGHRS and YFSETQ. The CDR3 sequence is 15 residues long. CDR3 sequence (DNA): TGCGCCAGCAGCTTTATTACAGACCACTTGGATGAGCAGTTCTTC. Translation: CASSFITDHLDEQFF.

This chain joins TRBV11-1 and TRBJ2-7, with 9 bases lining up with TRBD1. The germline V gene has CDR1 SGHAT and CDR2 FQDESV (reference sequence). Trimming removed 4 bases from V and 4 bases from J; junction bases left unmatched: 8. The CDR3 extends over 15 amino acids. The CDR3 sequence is CASSSGQGQPYEQYF. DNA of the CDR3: TGTGCCAGCAGCTCCGGACAGGGGCAACCATACGAGCAGTACTTC.

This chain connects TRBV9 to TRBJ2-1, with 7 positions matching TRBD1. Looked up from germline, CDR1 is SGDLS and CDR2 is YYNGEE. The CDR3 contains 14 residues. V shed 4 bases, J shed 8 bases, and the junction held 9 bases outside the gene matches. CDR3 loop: CASSLRGTIDEQFF. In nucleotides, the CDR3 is TGTGCCAGCAGCCTCAGGGGGACAATAGATGAGCAGTTCTTC.

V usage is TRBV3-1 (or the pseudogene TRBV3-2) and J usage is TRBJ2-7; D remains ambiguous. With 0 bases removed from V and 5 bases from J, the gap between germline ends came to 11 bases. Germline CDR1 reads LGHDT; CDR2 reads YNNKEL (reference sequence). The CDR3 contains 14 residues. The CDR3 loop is CASSQDSTAHEQYF. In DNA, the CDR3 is TGTGCCAGCAGCCAAGATTCCACAGCCCACGAGCAGTACTTC.